This T cell receptor (beta chain) was sequenced in a study of OX40 agonist ivuxolimab in advanced cancers. Study context: In this trial design, patients received ivuxolimab intravenously at 0.01 to 10 mg/kg every 2 weeks. Partial response was recorded in three patients: one hepatocellular carcinoma and two cutaneous melanoma cases. Study conclusions and caveats: CD4+ T cells averaged fewer expanded clones than CD8+ T cells.

Exclusion of a patient followed from autoimmune disease history or systemic immunosuppression. TCRdb's table, derived via immunoSEQ multiplex PCR, lists solely in-frame clones and lacks some. The sample contains about 32,000 clones, roughly 84% of which appear only once. Germline V gene lookup returns CDR1 MNHNS and CDR2 SASEGT. Trimming cost V 5 bases and J 4 bases, with 14 bases left between them. CDR3 length: 14 residues. On this clone itself: Its target is unknown.

V and J are TRBV6-1 and TRBJ1-2; D is unresolved. The source material was CD4+ or CD8+ T cells sorted from blood, sampled in a trial of the OX40 agonist ivuxolimab. The receptor was derived from an adult with an advanced solid tumor such as melanoma, head and neck, liver or kidney cancer. In nucleotides, the CDR3 is TGTGCCAGCAGTCGGACCGATACAAGCTATGGCTACACCTTC. Protein product: CASSRTDTSYGYTF.